This T cell receptor beta chain was identified during a study of type 1 regulatory T cells. Of note for this clonotype: Its antigen remains unknown.

Germline assignment: CDR1 KGHSH and CDR2 LQKENI. This CDR3 is built from 14 residues. V shed 1 base and J 7 bases; nucleotides not matched to a gene: 2. TCRdb redid the calling of the reads with MiXCR, one entry per CDR3 protein. Of roughly 60,000 distinct CDR3 sequences in the sample, 60% to 80% were seen once. V gene TRBV18 combines with J gene TRBJ2-3; 10 bases are shared with TRBD1. The sequenced sample was cultured non-Tr1 T cells, either the whole culture or a sorted T cell fraction (not recorded which). The clonotype originates from a human donor in good health. This chain's CDR3 is CASSPRQGANTQYF. CDR3 coding DNA: TGTGCCAGCTCACCACGACAGGGGGCGAATACGCAGTATTTT.